The sample holds a few counts of the clone carrying this T cell receptor beta chain. Time point denoted: newly diagnosed GD, antithyroid drugs for less than 3 months. TCR sequences were obtained from RNA taken from PBMCs. The sample comes from a study of regulatory T cells in long-lasting Graves disease. Germline values: CDR1 SNHLY, CDR2 FYNNEI. V dropped 4 bases and J dropped 4; count of bases not matched to a gene: 13. The CDR3 totals 16 residues. Building the TCR beta libraries relied on iRepertoire HTBI primers, and CDR3 regions underwent Arm-PCR. In TCRdb, the multiplex PCR reads were re-called with MiXCR into one record per CDR3 protein. The sample shows about 560,000 distinct CDR3 sequences, approximately 16% of them seen only once. This same sample was also part of a study on T cells in Graves' hyperthyroidism and ophthalmopathy.

This sequence joins TRBV2 and TRBJ2-7; TRBD1 matches 7 bases. This specimen consisted of peripheral blood mononuclear cells (PBMCs), obtained at new diagnosis, from a patient treated with antithyroid drugs. This TCR derives from a man between 18 and 29 years old with Graves disease. CDR3 nucleotides: TGTGCCAGCAGTGTCCCTTCAGGGGGTCGAGTGTACGAGCAGTACTTC. It is translated as CASSVPSGGRVYEQYF.